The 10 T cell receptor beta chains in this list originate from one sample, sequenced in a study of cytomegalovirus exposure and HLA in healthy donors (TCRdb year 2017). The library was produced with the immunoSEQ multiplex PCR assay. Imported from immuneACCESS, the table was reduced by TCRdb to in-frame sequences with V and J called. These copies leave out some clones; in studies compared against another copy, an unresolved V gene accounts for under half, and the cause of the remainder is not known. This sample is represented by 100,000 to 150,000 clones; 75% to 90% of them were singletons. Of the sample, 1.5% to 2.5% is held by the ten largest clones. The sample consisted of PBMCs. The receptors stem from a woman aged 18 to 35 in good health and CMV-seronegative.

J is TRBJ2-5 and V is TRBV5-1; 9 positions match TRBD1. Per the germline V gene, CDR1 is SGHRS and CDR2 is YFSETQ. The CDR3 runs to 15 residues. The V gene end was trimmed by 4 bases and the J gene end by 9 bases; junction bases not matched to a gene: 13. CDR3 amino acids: CASSPTGGPRSAQYF. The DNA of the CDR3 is TGCGCCAGCAGCCCGACAGGGGGTCCCCGTTCGGCCCAGTACTTC.

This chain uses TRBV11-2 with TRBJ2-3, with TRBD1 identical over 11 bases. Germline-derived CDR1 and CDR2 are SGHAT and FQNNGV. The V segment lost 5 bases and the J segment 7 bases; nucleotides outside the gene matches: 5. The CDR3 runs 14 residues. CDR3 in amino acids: CASSRTGGGNTQYF. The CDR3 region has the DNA TGTGCCAGCAGCAGGACAGGGGGCGGTAATACGCAGTATTTT. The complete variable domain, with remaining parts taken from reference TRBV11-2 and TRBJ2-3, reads EAGVAQSPRYKIIEKRQSVAFWCNPISGHATLYWYQQILGQGPKLLIQFQNNGVVDDSQLPKDRFSAERLKGVDSTLKIQPAKLEDSAVYLCASSRTGGGNTQYFGPGTRLTVL.

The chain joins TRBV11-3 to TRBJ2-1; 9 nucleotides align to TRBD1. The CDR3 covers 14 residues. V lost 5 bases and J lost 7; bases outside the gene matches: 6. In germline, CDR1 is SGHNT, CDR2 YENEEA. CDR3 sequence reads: CASSPNRGRNEQFF. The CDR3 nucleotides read TGTGCCAGCAGCCCAAACAGGGGGCGGAATGAGCAGTTCTTC.

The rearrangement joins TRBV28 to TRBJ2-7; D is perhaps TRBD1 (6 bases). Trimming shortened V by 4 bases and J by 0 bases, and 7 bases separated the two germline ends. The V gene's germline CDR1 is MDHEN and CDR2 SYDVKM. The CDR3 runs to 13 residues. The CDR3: CASSSGHSYEQYF. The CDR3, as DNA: TGTGCCAGCAGTTCGGGACACTCCTACGAGCAGTACTTC.

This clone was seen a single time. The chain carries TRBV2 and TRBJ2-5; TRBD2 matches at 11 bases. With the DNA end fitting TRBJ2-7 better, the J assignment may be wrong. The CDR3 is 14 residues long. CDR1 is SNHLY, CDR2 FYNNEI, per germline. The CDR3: CASSERLAGYEQYF. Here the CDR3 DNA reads TGTGCCAGCAGTGAAAGACTAGCGGGGTACGAGCAGTACTTC.

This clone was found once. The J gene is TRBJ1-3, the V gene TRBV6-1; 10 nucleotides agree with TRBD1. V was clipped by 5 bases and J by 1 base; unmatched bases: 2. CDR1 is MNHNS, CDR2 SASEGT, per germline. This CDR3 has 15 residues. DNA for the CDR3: TGTGCCAGCAGTCCGGGACAGGGGTCTGGAAACACCATATATTTT. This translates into CASSPGQGSGNTIYF.

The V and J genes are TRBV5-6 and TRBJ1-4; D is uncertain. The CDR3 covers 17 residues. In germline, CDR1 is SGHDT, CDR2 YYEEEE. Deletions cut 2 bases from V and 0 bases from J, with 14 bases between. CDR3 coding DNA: TGTGCCAGCAGCTTTTCCCCGGGGAGTGCAACTAATGAAAAACTGTTTTTT. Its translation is CASSFSPGSATNEKLFF.

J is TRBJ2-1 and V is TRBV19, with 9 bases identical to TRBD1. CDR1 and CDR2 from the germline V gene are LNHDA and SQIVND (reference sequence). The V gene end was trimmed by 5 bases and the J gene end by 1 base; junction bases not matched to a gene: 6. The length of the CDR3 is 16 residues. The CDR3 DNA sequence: TGTGCCAGTAGTCCATCGACAGGGGGGTCCTACAATGAGCAGTTCTTC. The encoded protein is CASSPSTGGSYNEQFF.

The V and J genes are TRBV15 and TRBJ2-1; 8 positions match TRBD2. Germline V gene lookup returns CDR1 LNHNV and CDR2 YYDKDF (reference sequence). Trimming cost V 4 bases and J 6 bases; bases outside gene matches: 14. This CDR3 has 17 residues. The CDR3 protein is CATSTYRTSGLVNEQFF. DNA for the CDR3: TGTGCCACCAGCACCTACCGAACTAGCGGACTGGTCAATGAGCAGTTCTTC. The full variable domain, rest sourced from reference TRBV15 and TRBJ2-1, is DAMVIQNPRYQVTQFGKPVTLSCSQTLNHNVMYWYQQKSSQAPKLLFHYYDKDFNNEADTPDNFQSRRPNTSFCFLDIRSPGLGDTAMYLCATSTYRTSGLVNEQFFGPGTRLTVL.

DNA for the CDR3: TGTGCCAGTAGGGCCGGGACAGGGTTCATGAACACTGAAGCTTTCTTT. Encoded protein: CASRAGTGFMNTEAFF. The chain is built from TRBV19 and TRBJ1-1; 9 positions agree with TRBD1. The trim removed 6 bases at V and 0 bases at J, leaving 8 bases unmatched. The CDR3 covers 16 residues. Germline V gene sequence: CDR1 LNHDA, CDR2 SQIVND (reference sequence).